The sequence of this TCR beta chain was determined in a study of Graves' ophthalmopathy and Graves' hyperthyroidism. Findings of the study overall: Thyroid clonotypes that were expanded above 0.001 frequency mostly also appeared in blood.

On this clonotype: What it binds is unknown.

Scientists amplified the TCR beta CDR3 regions from RNA transcripts. First-round RT-PCR employed HTBI primers, with a second-round multiplex PCR after it. TCRdb re-called the multiplex PCR reads with MiXCR, one entry per CDR3 protein. Among some 250,000 distinct CDR3 sequences listed, around 45% were seen once. V lost 7 bases to trimming and J lost 0 bases; unmatched junction nucleotides: 4. CDR1 is SNHLY, CDR2 FYNNEI, per germline. The CDR3 consists of 15 residues. This chain connects TRBV2 to TRBJ1-4; TRBD1 agrees at 8 bases. This sequence was found in an adult man with Graves' ophthalmopathy. Input material: peripheral blood. CDR3 nucleotide sequence: TGTGCCAGCAACCGGGACAGGCCAACTAATGAAAAACTGTTTTTT. It specifies CASNRDRPTNEKLFF.